The source of this TCR beta chain is a study of technical replicates of blood from a handful of donors. Method: immunoSEQ multiplex PCR; TCRdb's copy keeps in-frame clones and lacks some. The table lists about 83,000 clones, around 96% of them singletons. This CDR3 contains 14 residues. The V gene's germline CDR1 is SGHKS and CDR2 YYEKEE (reference sequence). Trimming cost V 3 bases and J 2 bases, with 8 bases left between them. Sequenced material: T cells isolated from PBMCs. The V and J genes are TRBV5-5 and TRBJ1-4, with TRBD1 as a possible D gene (6 bases). The TCR comes from a human donor in good health. CDR3 sequence reads: CASSSGATNEKLFF. CDR3 DNA: TGTGCCAGCAGCTCAGGGGCCACTAATGAAAAACTGTTTTTT.